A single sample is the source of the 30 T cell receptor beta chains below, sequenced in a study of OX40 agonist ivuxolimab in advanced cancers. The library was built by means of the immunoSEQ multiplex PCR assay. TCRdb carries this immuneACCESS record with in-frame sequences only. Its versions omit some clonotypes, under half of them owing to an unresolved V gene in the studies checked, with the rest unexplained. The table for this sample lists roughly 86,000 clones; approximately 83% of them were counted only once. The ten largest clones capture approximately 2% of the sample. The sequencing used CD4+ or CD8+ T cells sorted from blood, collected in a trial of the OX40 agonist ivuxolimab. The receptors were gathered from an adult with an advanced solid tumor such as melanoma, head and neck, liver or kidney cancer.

CDR3: CASSSGVAGELFF. CDR3 DNA sequence: TGTGCCAGCAGCTCAGGGGTGGCCGGGGAGCTGTTTTTT. The J gene is TRBJ2-2, the V gene TRBV7-3; a possible D gene is TRBD1 (6 bases). The CDR3 contains 13 residues. Per germline, CDR1 SGHTA and CDR2 FQGTGA. With 4 bases removed from V and 6 bases from J, the gap between germline ends came to 9 bases. Supplemented by reference TRBV7-3 and TRBJ2-2, the full variable domain reads GAGVSQTPSNKVTEKGKYVELRCDPISGHTALYWYRQSLGQGPEFLIYFQGTGAADDSGLPNDRFFAVRPEGSVSTLKIQRTERGDSAVYLCASSSGVAGELFFGEGSRLTVL.

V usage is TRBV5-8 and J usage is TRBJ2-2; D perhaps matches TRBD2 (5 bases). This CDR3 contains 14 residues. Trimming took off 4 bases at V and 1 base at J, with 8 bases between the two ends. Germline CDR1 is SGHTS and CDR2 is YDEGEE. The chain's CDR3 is CASSRGQNTGELFF. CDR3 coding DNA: TGTGCCAGCAGCCGCGGGCAGAACACCGGGGAGCTGTTTTTT.

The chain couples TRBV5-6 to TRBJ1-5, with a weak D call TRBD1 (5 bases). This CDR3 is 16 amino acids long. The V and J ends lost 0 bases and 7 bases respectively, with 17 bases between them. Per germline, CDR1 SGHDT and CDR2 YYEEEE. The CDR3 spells CASSLGGTWGDQPQHF. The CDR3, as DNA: TGTGCCAGCAGCTTGGGGGGAACATGGGGGGACCAGCCCCAGCATTTT.

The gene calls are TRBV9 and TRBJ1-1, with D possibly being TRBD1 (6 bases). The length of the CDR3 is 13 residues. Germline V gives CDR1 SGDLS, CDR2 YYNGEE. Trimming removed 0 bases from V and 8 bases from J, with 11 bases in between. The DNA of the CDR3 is TGTGCCAGCAGCGTAGAAGGGGGGCGGGAAGCTTTCTTT. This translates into CASSVEGGREAFF.

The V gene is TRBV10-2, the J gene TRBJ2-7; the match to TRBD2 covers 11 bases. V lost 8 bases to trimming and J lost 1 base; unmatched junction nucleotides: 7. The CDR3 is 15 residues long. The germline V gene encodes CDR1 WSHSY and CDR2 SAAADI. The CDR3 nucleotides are TGCGCCAGCTGCCTAGCGGGAGGACCGTCCTACGAGCAGTACTTC. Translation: CASCLAGGPSYEQYF.

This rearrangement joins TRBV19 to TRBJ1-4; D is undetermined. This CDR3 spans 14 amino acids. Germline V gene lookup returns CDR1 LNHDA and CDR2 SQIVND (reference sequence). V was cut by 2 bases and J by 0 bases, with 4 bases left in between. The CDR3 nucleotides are TGTGCCAGTAGTATAACTGCAACTAATGAAAAACTGTTTTTT. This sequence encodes CASSITATNEKLFF.

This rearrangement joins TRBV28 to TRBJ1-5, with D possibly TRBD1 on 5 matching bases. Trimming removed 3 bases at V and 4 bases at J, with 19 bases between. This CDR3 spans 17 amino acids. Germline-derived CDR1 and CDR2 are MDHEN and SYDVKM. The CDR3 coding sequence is TGTGCCAGCAGTTTGTGGCAGGGTCAGGGATCGAATCAGCCCCAGCATTTT. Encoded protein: CASSLWQGQGSNQPQHF.

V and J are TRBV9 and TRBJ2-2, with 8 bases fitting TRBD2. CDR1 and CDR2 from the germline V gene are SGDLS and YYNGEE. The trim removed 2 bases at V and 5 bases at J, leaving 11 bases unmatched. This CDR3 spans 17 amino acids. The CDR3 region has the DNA TGTGCCAGCAGCGTCCCGCGGGGGGCCCCTATAACCGGGGAGCTGTTTTTT. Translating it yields CASSVPRGAPITGELFF.

The CDR3 loop is CASSAGQGEDTQYF. The CDR3 DNA sequence: TGCGCCAGCAGCGCAGGACAGGGAGAAGATACGCAGTATTTT. The chain uses TRBV5-1 and TRBJ2-3; 8 bases align to TRBD1. V trimming: 4 bases; J trimming: 5 bases; junction bases outside the gene matches: 6. CDR1 is SGHRS and CDR2 is YFSETQ in the germline V gene. The CDR3 loop spans 14 amino acids.

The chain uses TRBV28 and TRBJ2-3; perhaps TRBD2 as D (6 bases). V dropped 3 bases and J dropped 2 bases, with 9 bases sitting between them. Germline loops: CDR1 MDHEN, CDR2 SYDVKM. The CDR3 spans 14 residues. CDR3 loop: CASSFGGYTDTQYF. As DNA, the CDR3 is TGTGCCAGCAGTTTCGGGGGTTACACAGATACGCAGTATTTT.

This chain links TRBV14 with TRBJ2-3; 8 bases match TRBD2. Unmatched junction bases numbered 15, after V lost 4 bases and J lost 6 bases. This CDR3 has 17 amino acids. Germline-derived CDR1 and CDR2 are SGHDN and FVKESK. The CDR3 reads CASSPSGLAGFTDTQYF. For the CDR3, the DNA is TGTGCCAGCAGCCCCTCTGGGTTAGCGGGGTTTACGGATACGCAGTATTTT.

The CDR3 loop is CASSLSETTIYF. CDR3 DNA: TGTGCCAGCAGTTTATCGGAAACCACCATATATTTT. The chain is built from TRBV28 and TRBJ1-3; D not certain. Germline CDR1 is MDHEN and CDR2 is SYDVKM. The V gene lost 1 base and the J gene lost 9 bases, with 7 bases spanning the gap. The CDR3 has 12 amino acids.

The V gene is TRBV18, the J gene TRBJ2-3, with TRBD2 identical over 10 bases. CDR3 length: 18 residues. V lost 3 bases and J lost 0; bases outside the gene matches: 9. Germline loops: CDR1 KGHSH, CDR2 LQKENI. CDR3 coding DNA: TGTGCCAGCTCACCCCGGATTAGCGGGAGGAAAAGCACAGATACGCAGTATTTT. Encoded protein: CASSPRISGRKSTDTQYF.

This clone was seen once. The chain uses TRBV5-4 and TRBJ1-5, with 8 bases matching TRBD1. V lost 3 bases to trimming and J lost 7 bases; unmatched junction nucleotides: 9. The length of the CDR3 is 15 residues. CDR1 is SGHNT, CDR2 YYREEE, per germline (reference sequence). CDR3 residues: CASSSDRDVGQPQHF. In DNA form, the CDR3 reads TGTGCCAGCAGCTCGGACAGGGACGTTGGCCAGCCCCAGCATTTT.

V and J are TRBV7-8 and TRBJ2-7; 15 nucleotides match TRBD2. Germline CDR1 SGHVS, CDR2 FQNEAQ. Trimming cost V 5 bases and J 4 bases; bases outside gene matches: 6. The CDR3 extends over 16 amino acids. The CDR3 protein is CASSQAGTSGRYEQYF. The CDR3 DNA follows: TGTGCCAGCAGCCAAGCGGGGACTAGCGGGAGGTACGAGCAGTACTTC.

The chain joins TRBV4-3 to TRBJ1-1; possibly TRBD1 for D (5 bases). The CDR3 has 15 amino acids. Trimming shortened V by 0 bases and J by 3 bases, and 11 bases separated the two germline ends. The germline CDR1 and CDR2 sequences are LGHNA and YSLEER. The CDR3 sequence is CASSQEGRGDTEAFF. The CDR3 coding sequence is TGCGCCAGCAGCCAAGAGGGTCGGGGGGACACTGAAGCTTTCTTT.

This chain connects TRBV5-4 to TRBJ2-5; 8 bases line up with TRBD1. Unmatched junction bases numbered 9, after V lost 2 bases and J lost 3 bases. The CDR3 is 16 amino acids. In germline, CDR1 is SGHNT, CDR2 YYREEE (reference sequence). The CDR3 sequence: CASSLPVTGAKETQYF. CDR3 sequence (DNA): TGTGCCAGCAGCTTACCCGTGACAGGGGCGAAAGAGACCCAGTACTTC.

The CDR3 bases are TGTGCCAGCAGCTTAGCTTCTCAGGGGTCCTACAATGAGCAGTTCTTC. Translation gives CASSLASQGSYNEQFF. The V and J genes are TRBV7-2 and TRBJ2-1, with D possibly TRBD1 on 6 matching bases. Trimming pared 0 bases from V and 1 base from J, leaving 10 bases between. There are 16 residues in the CDR3. Per the germline V gene, CDR1 is SGHTA and CDR2 is FQGNSA.

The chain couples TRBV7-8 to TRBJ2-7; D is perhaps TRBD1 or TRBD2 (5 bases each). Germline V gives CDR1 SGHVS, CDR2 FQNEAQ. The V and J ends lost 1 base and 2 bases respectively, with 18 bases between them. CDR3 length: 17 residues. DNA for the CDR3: TGTGCCAGCAGCTTAGGGTCCGGGACGGCGATTACCTACGAGCAGTACTTC. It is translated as CASSLGSGTAITYEQYF.

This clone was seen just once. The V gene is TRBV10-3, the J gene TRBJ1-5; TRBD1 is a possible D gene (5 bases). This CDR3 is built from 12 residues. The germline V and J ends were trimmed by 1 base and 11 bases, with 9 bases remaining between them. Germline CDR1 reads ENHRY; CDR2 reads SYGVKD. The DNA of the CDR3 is TGTGCCATCAGTGAGTTAGGGGATACCCAGCATTTT. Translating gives CAISELGDTQHF.

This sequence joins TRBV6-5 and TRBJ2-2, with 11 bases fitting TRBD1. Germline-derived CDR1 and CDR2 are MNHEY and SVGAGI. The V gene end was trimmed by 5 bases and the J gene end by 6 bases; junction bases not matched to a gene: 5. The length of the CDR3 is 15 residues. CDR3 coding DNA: TGTGCCAGCAGTCAGCCGGGACAGGGGGCCGGGGAGCTGTTTTTT. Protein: CASSQPGQGAGELFF.

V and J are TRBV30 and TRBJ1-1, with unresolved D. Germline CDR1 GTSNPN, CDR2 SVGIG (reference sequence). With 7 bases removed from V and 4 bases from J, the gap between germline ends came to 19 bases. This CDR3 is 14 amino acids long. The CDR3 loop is CASGLGSVGTEAFF. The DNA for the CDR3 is TGTGCCTCCGGCCTCGGGTCGGTGGGCACTGAAGCTTTCTTT.

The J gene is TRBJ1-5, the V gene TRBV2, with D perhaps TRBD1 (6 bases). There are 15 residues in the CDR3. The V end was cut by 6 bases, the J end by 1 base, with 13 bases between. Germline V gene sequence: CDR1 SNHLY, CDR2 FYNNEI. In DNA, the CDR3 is TGTGCCAGCAGCGACCGGGGGGCGAGCAATCAGCCCCAGCATTTT. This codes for CASSDRGASNQPQHF.

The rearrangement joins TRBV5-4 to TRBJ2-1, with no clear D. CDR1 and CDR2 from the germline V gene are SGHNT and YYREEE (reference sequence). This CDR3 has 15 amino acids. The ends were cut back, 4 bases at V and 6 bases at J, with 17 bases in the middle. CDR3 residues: CASSPRLWGSNEQFF. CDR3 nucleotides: TGTGCCAGCAGCCCCCGGCTATGGGGTTCCAATGAGCAGTTCTTC.

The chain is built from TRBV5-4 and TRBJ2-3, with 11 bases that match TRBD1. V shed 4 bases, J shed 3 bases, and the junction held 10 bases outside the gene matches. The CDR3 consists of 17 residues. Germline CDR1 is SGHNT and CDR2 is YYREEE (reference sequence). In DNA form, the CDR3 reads TGTGCCAGCAGCCACCAACGGACAGGGGGCATGACAGATACGCAGTATTTT. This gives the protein CASSHQRTGGMTDTQYF. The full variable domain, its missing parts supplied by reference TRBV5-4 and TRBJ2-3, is ETGVTQSPTHLIKTRGQQVTLRCSSQSGHNTVSWYQQALGQGPQFIFQYYREEENGRGNFPPRFSGLQFPNYSSELNVNALELDDSALYLCASSHQRTGGMTDTQYFGPGTRLTVL.

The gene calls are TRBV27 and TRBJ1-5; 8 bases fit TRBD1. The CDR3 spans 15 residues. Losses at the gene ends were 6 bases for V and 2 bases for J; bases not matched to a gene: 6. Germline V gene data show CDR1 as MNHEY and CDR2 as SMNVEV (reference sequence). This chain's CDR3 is CASRQPGQGNQPQHF. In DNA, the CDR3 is TGTGCCAGCAGGCAACCGGGACAGGGCAATCAGCCCCAGCATTTT.

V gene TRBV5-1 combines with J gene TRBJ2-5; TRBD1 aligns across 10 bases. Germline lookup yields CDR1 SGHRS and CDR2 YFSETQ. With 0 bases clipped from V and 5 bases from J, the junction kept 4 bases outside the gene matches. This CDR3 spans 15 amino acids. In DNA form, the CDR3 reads TGCGCCAGCAGCTTGGGACAGGGGGCCGAGGAGACCCAGTACTTC. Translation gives CASSLGQGAEETQYF.

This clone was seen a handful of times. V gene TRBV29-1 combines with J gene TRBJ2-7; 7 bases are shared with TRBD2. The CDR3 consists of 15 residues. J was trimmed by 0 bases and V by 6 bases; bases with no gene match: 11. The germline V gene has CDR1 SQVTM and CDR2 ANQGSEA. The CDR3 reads CSVGLAEMNSYEQYF. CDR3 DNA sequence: TGCAGCGTAGGTCTAGCGGAGATGAACTCCTACGAGCAGTACTTC.

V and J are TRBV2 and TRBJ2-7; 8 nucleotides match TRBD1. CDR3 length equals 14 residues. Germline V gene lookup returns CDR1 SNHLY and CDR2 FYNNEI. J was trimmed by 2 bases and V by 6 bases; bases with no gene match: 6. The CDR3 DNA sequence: TGTGCCAGCAGAAGCCAGGGGGCAACCTACGAGCAGTACTTC. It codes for CASRSQGATYEQYF.

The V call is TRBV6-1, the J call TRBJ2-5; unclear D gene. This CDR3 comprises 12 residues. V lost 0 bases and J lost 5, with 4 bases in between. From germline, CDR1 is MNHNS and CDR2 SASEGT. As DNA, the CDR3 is TGTGCCAGCAGTGAAGCGGACGAGACCCAGTACTTC. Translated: CASSEADETQYF.